This T cell receptor (beta chain) stems from a study of T cell repertoires in cytomegalovirus infection. Findings of the study overall: CMV carriers having the relevant HLA were flagged by cumulative public TCR beta family frequency.

Germline values: CDR1 SGHKS, CDR2 YYEKEE (reference sequence). V was trimmed by 4 bases and J by 9 bases, leaving 11 bases between them. This CDR3 contains 12 residues. This clonotype has a count of ten or more. Its target is not known. In TCRdb, the reads were re-called with MiXCR into one record per CDR3 protein. Altogether some 600,000 distinct CDR3 sequences are present, around 24% being singletons, with the ten largest covering roughly 8%. Sample: CD8+ T cells from PBMCs. The TCR was taken from a human donor in good health (CMV status not recorded). Some clones in this sample may be carry-over from other donors' samples. The chain employs TRBV5-5 and TRBJ2-1; D remains ambiguous. The CDR3 sequence: CASSEVLREQFF. The CDR3 coding sequence is TGTGCCAGCAGCGAAGTTTTGCGTGAGCAGTTCTTC.